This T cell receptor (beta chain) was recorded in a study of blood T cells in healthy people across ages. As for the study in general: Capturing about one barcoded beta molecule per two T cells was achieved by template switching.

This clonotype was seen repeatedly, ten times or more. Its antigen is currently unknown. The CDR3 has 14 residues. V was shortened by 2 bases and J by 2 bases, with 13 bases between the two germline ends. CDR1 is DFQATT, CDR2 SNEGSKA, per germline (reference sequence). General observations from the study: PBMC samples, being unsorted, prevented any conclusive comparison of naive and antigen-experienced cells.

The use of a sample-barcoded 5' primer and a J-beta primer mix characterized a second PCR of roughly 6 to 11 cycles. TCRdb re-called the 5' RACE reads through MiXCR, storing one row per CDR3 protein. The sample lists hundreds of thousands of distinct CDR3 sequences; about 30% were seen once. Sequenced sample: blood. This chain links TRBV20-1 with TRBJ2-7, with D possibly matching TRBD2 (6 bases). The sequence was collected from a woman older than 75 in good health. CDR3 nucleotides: TGCAGTGCTAGACCGGGGGAGCGGCCCTACGAGCAGTACTTC. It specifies CSARPGERPYEQYF.